Sequencing of this TCR beta chain was carried out in a study of blood T cell repertoires in COVID-19. The wider study: Samples taken during acute and convalescent COVID-19 were collected in the United States, Italy and Spain. Nucleic acid was either cDNA or gDNA, and it came from T cells, B-cell-depleted T cells, or PBMCs.

A Seattle source enrolled patients during active infection and followed them longitudinally. As processed by the authors: The assay estimated nucleated cells by amplifying reference gene primers. Only in-frame clones appear in the TCRdb table, and some are missing; sequencing was by immunoSEQ multiplex PCR. The V and J calls and clone size were taken over from that table, and D and trimming were inferred from the DNA. The data hold around 310,000 clones, with around 89% observed a single time. Germline CDR1 reads SGHRS; CDR2 reads YFSETQ. The CDR3 spans 19 residues. After removal of 4 bases from V and 0 bases from J, the junction contained 13 bases not matched to a gene.

The clonotype was recovered from a woman aged 40 to 50 with COVID-19, enrolled during active disease. This chain links TRBV5-1 with TRBJ1-4; TRBD1 agrees at 9 bases. Sequenced input: peripheral blood. In DNA, the CDR3 is TGCGCCAGCAGCCCGGGACGGGACAGGGCATCGACAACTAATGAAAAACTGTTTTTT. It is translated as CASSPGRDRASTTNEKLFF.